Listed below are T cell receptor beta chains from one sample, sequenced in a study of shared clonotypes between healthy human individuals. Measured with immunoSEQ multiplex PCR; TCRdb has only the in-frame clones, and not every one. Of just over 2,000,000 clones listed, 85% to 95% are singletons. Sample: naive CD4+ T cells sorted from blood. Receptors originate from a man younger than 35 in good health. Both conserved end residues are part of each CDR3. The D gene is left open where the match is weak. Expanded clones get a size class; other rows say once, few or many, or leave the size out.

j_call v_call clone_size d_call cdr3_aa cdr3_nt
TRBJ2-2 TRBV10-3 - - CAISESAGFWTVGQTGELFF TGTGCCATCAGTGAGTCCGCGGGATTTTGGACAGTTGGGCAGACCGGGGAGCTGTTTTTT
TRBJ2-1 TRBV25-1 - - CASSESSGIFDEQFF TGTGCCAGCAGTGAGAGTTCGGGGATATTCGATGAGCAGTTCTTC
TRBJ1-5 TRBV20-1 - - CSARGDQPQHF TGCAGTGCTAGGGGTGATCAGCCCCAGCATTTT
TRBJ2-7 TRBV6-5 - - CASRLQVQDYEQYF TGTGCCAGCAGGCTACAAGTTCAAGACTACGAGCAGTACTTC
TRBJ2-7 TRBV7-2 - - CASSLLDSAGYEQYF TGTGCCAGCAGCTTGTTGGATTCGGCCGGCTACGAGCAGTACTTC
TRBJ2-7 TRBV7-8 - - CASSLLDRTEQQYF TGTGCCAGCAGCCTCCTGGACCGAACAGAACAGCAGTACTTC
TRBJ1-2 TRBV4-1 - - CASSQADGGLYGYTF TGCGCCAGCAGCCAAGCAGACGGGGGCCTCTATGGCTACACCTTC
TRBJ2-5 TRBV15 - - CATSRDQGGAFQETQYF TGTGCCACCAGCAGAGATCAGGGGGGCGCCTTTCAAGAGACCCAGTACTTC
TRBJ2-7 TRBV6-5 once TRBD1 CASTDRGGYEQYF TGTGCCAGCACCGACAGGGGGGGCTACGAGCAGTACTTC
TRBJ2-3 TRBV25-1 - - CASSEPGTDTQYF TGTGCCAGCAGTGAGCCAGGGACAGATACGCAGTATTTT
TRBJ1-4 TRBV7-9 - TRBD1 CASSLAGQSLGEKLFF TGTGCCAGCAGCTTAGCGGGACAGTCCTTGGGTGAAAAACTGTTTTTT
TRBJ2-7 TRBV28 - TRBD2 CASRPAGSEQYF TGTGCCAGCAGACCAGCGGGGTCCGAGCAGTACTTC
TRBJ1-1 TRBV28 - TRBD1 CASSLGTGGEAFF TGTGCCAGCAGTTTAGGGACAGGGGGTGAAGCTTTCTTT
TRBJ1-5 TRBV19 - - CASTPRGGGQPQHF TGTGCCAGTACTCCAAGAGGGGGGGGTCAGCCCCAGCATTTT
TRBJ1-3 TRBV18 once - CASADRSGNTIYF TGTGCCAGCGCTGACAGGTCTGGAAACACCATATATTTT
TRBJ1-1 TRBV11-2 - TRBD1 CASSSGQGFTEAFF TGTGCCAGCAGCTCGGGACAGGGATTCACTGAAGCTTTCTTT
TRBJ2-7 TRBV5-1 - TRBD1 CASSPYGTAYEQYF TGCGCCAGCAGCCCGTACGGGACAGCCTACGAGCAGTACTTC
TRBJ1-1 TRBV5-1 - TRBD1 CASSAGQGVNTEAFF TGCGCCAGCAGCGCCGGACAGGGAGTGAACACTGAAGCTTTCTTT
TRBJ1-5 TRBV7-8 once - CASSFSGANQPQHF TGTGCCAGCAGCTTCTCAGGGGCTAATCAGCCCCAGCATTTT
TRBJ2-3 TRBV28 - TRBD1 CASSSHRGQETDTQYF TGTGCCAGCAGTTCTCACAGGGGCCAGGAGACAGATACGCAGTATTTT
TRBJ1-2 TRBV7-4 - - CASSLATDQSYGYTF TGTGCCAGCAGCTTAGCGACCGACCAAAGCTATGGCTACACCTTC
TRBJ1-2 TRBV6-1 - - CASSETIANYGYTF TGTGCCAGCAGTGAAACAATAGCAAACTATGGCTACACCTTC
TRBJ2-3 TRBV5-6 - TRBD2 CASSLASGGRYF TGTGCCAGCAGCTTGGCCAGCGGGGGCCGGTATTTT